The source of this T cell receptor (beta chain) is a study of T cell responses to AZD1222 COVID-19 vaccine. Study findings and constraints: The reported proportion of spike-specific TCRs targeting unmutated variant regions was nearly half. In a largely white British group with more females than males, clonal diversity was possibly underestimated.

CDR1 and CDR2 from the germline V gene are LNHDA and SQIVND (reference sequence). There are 15 residues in the CDR3. Trimming cost V 2 bases and J 3 bases, with 13 bases left between them. In its sample, this clone was seen a few times. Its antigen is still unknown. Clones were sequenced by immunoSEQ multiplex PCR, and TCRdb holds only the in-frame ones, with some missing. The sample holds fewer than 180,000 clones, less than 95% seen once. This sample comprised peripheral blood, obtained on day 0 of AZD1222 vaccination. The chain links TRBV19 to TRBJ1-2; D gene unclear. This clonotype was sampled from an adult in good health. CDR3 nucleotide sequence: TGTGCCAGTAGTATAAAACACCTAGGTGACTATGGCTACACCTTC. Encoded protein: CASSIKHLGDYGYTF.